This entry lists 10 T cell receptor beta chains sequenced from one sample in a study of PD-L1 blockade in urothelial cancer. Using immunoSEQ multiplex PCR, the repertoire was profiled, and TCRdb retains in-frame clones only, with some absent. The sample has about 36,000 clones; over 65% are singletons. Time point meaning: peripheral blood 6 weeks after treatment start. Sequencing was performed on PBMCs, taken around atezolizumab (anti-PD-L1) treatment. The receptors derive from a man in his forties with urothelial cancer.

This clone has more than one count but fewer than ten. V and J are TRBV7-2 and TRBJ2-2, with D uncertain. Germline CDR1 and CDR2: SGHTA and FQGNSA. The CDR3 loop spans 11 amino acids. V lost 5 bases to trimming and J lost 13 bases, with 11 bases between them. The CDR3 spells CASSPTFGLFF. The CDR3 DNA reads as TGTGCCAGCAGCCCTACTTTTGGGCTGTTTTTT.

The genes are TRBV4-1 and TRBJ2-1; 10 nucleotides agree with TRBD2. Germline values: CDR1 MGHRA, CDR2 YSYEKL. The CDR3 consists of 16 residues. The V gene end was trimmed by 3 bases and the J gene end by 5 bases; junction bases not matched to a gene: 7. This CDR3 reads CASSHPGTSADNEQFF. The CDR3 DNA reads as TGCGCCAGCAGCCATCCTGGGACTAGCGCCGACAATGAGCAGTTCTTC.

This clone was seen a few times. The chain carries TRBV5-1 and TRBJ1-1; 7 nucleotides line up with TRBD1. V shed 5 bases, J shed 7 bases, and the junction held 5 bases outside the gene matches. The CDR3 contains 12 residues. Per the germline V gene, CDR1 is SGHRS and CDR2 is YFSETQ. The CDR3 spells CASRRDRVEAFF. Written as DNA, the CDR3 is TGCGCCAGCAGGAGGGACAGAGTTGAAGCTTTCTTT.

With respect to this clone: One end of the junction varies from germline; a read error may be responsible. The rearrangement links TRBV5-1 to TRBJ2-7, with 12 positions matching TRBD2. Germline assignment: CDR1 SGHRS and CDR2 YFSETQ. There are 14 residues in the CDR3. The DNA of the CDR3 is TGCGCCAGCAGATTGGGACTAGCGGGCTACGAGCAGTACTTC. Its protein is CASRLGLAGYEQYF.

V is TRBV9 and J is TRBJ2-7; D is undetermined. This CDR3 comprises 14 residues. The germline V gene has CDR1 SGDLS and CDR2 YYNGEE. Trimming removed 4 bases from V and 1 base from J, with 12 bases in between. The CDR3 spells CASSSAPSSYEQYF. The DNA for the CDR3 is TGTGCCAGCAGCTCAGCGCCCTCATCCTACGAGCAGTACTTC.

This chain uses TRBV11-2 with TRBJ1-1; D unclear. Trimming pared 1 base from V and 2 bases from J, leaving 11 bases between. The CDR3 extends over 15 amino acids. Germline lookup yields CDR1 SGHAT and CDR2 FQNNGV. The CDR3 DNA sequence: TGTGCCAGCAGCTTAGCCTCCGCGGGCAACACTGAAGCTTTCTTT. Protein: CASSLASAGNTEAFF.

This rearrangement joins TRBV9 to TRBJ2-7, with D possibly being TRBD1 (6 bases). The V gene lost 3 bases and the J gene lost 2 bases, with 15 bases spanning the gap. CDR3 length equals 15 residues. Germline V gives CDR1 SGDLS, CDR2 YYNGEE. This CDR3 reads CASSAQGSITYEQYF. CDR3 coding DNA: TGTGCCAGCAGCGCACAGGGTAGTATAACCTACGAGCAGTACTTC.

CDR3 in DNA: TGTGCCAGCTCACCCCCGGGACAGTCCGAGACCCAGTACTTC. Encoded protein: CASSPPGQSETQYF. The V and J genes are TRBV18 and TRBJ2-5, with 7 bases matching TRBD1. This CDR3 has 14 amino acids. The junction had 6 bases not matched to a gene; V was cut back by 3 bases and J by 5 bases. In germline, CDR1 is KGHSH, CDR2 LQKENI. The complete variable domain, with remaining parts taken from reference TRBV18 and TRBJ2-5, reads NAGVMQNPRHLVRRRGQEARLRCSPMKGHSHVYWYRQLPEEGLKFMVYLQKENIIDESGMPKERFSAEFPKEGPSILRIQQVVRGDSAAYFCASSPPGQSETQYFGPGTRLLVL.

The chain couples TRBV11-2 to TRBJ2-7, with 11 bases matching TRBD2. The CDR3 is 16 residues long. V trimming: 4 bases; J trimming: 5 bases; junction bases outside the gene matches: 10. CDR1 and CDR2 from the germline V gene are SGHAT and FQNNGV. The CDR3, as DNA: TGTGCCAGCAGCTCTACCATAGCGGGAGGGCCCAACGAGCAGTACTTC. Amino acid sequence: CASSSTIAGGPNEQYF.

The chain combines TRBV27 with TRBJ1-2; weak D call: TRBD1 (5 bases). This CDR3 is 15 amino acids long. Germline CDR1 and CDR2: MNHEY and SMNVEV (reference sequence). V lost 4 bases and J lost 5, with 17 bases in between. The CDR3 here is CASSSQGPIGYGYTF. The CDR3 DNA is TGTGCCAGCAGTTCCCAGGGCCCCATAGGGTATGGCTACACCTTC.